The 8 T cell receptor beta chains below come from one sample, sequenced in a study of blood T cell repertoires in COVID-19 (dated by TCRdb to the early 2020s). The library came from the immunoSEQ multiplex PCR assay. This is the immuneACCESS table as TCRdb keeps it, with only in-frame sequences that have V and J called. A part of the clones is gone; compared with another copy, unresolved V genes explain less than half, and the rest is unexplained. The sample has about 92,000 clones on record, 85% of them singletons. The top ten constitute roughly 37% of the sample. Sequenced: peripheral blood. These receptors were collected from a man at least 80 years old with acute or convalescent COVID-19.

This sequence joins TRBV2 and TRBJ2-1, with D perhaps TRBD1 (5 bases). The V and J ends lost 4 bases and 4 bases respectively, with 5 bases between them. CDR1 and CDR2 from the germline V gene are SNHLY and FYNNEI. The CDR3 spans 12 residues. CDR3 DNA sequence: TGTGCCAGCAGTGGACAGTACAATGAGCAGTTCTTC. Protein product: CASSGQYNEQFF.

This chain uses TRBV6-2 or TRBV6-3 with TRBJ2-7; TRBD2 agrees at 8 bases. Germline V gene sequence: CDR1 MNHEY, CDR2 SVGEGT. V shed 5 bases, J shed 9 bases, and the junction held 12 bases outside the gene matches. This CDR3 contains 14 residues. The DNA of the CDR3 is TGTGCCAGCAGTCGGACGGGACTAGGGTATGGGCAGTACTTC. Translation gives CASSRTGLGYGQYF.

The chain is built from TRBV30 and TRBJ2-5; D not certain. The CDR3 extends over 14 amino acids. The V gene lost 1 base and the J gene lost 1 base, with 10 bases spanning the gap. Germline V gives CDR1 GTSNPN, CDR2 SVGIG (reference sequence). CDR3 bases: TGTGCCTGGAGTGGAGGTCGAAGCCAAGAGACCCAGTACTTC. Its protein is CAWSGGRSQETQYF. Filled out from reference TRBV30 and TRBJ2-5, the complete variable domain reads SQTIHQWPATLVQPVGSPLSLECTVEGTSNPNLYWYRQAAGRGLQLLFYSVGIGQISSEVPQNLSASRPQDRQFILSSKKLLLSDSGFYLCAWSGGRSQETQYFGPGTRLLVL.

V usage is TRBV3-1 (or the pseudogene TRBV3-2) and J usage is TRBJ2-7; 7 bases are shared with TRBD2. J lost 3 bases, V lost 4 bases, and 6 bases had no gene match. The CDR3 has 14 residues. The germline V gene has CDR1 LGHDT and CDR2 YNNKEL (reference sequence). The CDR3 protein is CASSLSGTIYEQYF. As DNA, the CDR3 is TGTGCCAGCAGCCTCAGCGGGACCATCTACGAGCAGTACTTC.

The gene calls are TRBV5-1 and TRBJ1-1, with TRBD1 matching over 8 bases. This CDR3 has 15 amino acids. J was trimmed by 3 bases and V by 4 bases; bases with no gene match: 8. Looked up from germline, CDR1 is SGHRS and CDR2 is YFSETQ. DNA of the CDR3: TGCGCCAGCAGCACTAACGGACAGGGAGACACTGAAGCTTTCTTT. Protein sequence: CASSTNGQGDTEAFF.

The V and J genes are TRBV19 and TRBJ1-3; D is unclear. Germline V lookup: CDR1 LNHDA, CDR2 SQIVND (reference sequence). The CDR3 spans 15 residues. Trimming removed 4 bases from V and 0 bases from J, with 10 bases in between. The CDR3 region has the DNA TGTGCCAGTAGTAAACTCTTTACCTCTGGAAACACCATATATTTT. It is translated as CASSKLFTSGNTIYF.

The chain couples TRBV6-2 or TRBV6-3 to TRBJ1-5, with a possible D match to TRBD1 (5 bases). In germline, CDR1 is MNHEY, CDR2 SVGEGT. The CDR3 is made up of 13 amino acids. With 5 bases removed from V and 7 bases from J, the gap between germline ends came to 12 bases. CDR3 coding DNA: TGTGCCAGCAGTGATTCAGGGCTGCAGCCCCAGCATTTT. Translation: CASSDSGLQPQHF.

The CDR3 sequence: CASSVAGGGEQYF. The CDR3 nucleotides are TGTGCCAGCAGCGTAGCCGGGGGGGGCGAGCAGTACTTC. V usage is TRBV9 and J usage is TRBJ2-7; 8 bases are shared with TRBD2. Losses at the gene ends were 0 bases for V and 6 bases for J; bases not matched to a gene: 2. From germline, CDR1 is SGDLS and CDR2 YYNGEE. This CDR3 region has 13 residues.